This T cell receptor beta chain derives from a study of T cell responses to AZD1222 COVID-19 vaccine. Study outcomes and limitations: Recipients of AZD1222 seropositive at baseline numbered only 5 to 7. Sampled repertoires all dated from after the peak T cell response. Dominant CD4 TCR responses targeted spike regions 160-218 and 743-854. Most donors were white British and more were female, and clonal diversity was possibly underestimated.

CDR3 size: 14 residues. V dropped 4 bases and J dropped 6; count of bases not matched to a gene: 6. CDR1 is LGHNA, CDR2 YSLEER, per germline. TCRdb keeps only in-frame clones here, not all; method: immunoSEQ multiplex PCR. The profile shows about 88,000 clones, around nine tenths of them singletons. To note about this clone: Its target is not known.

The rearrangement joins TRBV4-3 to TRBJ2-5; 9 nucleotides agree with TRBD1. The sample here was peripheral blood, taken 28 days after the second AZD1222 dose. The receptor was derived from an adult who received the AZD1222 COVID-19 vaccine. Here the CDR3 DNA reads TGCGCCAGCAGCCCCACAGGGGGCGTGCAGACCCAGTACTTC. Amino acids: CASSPTGGVQTQYF.